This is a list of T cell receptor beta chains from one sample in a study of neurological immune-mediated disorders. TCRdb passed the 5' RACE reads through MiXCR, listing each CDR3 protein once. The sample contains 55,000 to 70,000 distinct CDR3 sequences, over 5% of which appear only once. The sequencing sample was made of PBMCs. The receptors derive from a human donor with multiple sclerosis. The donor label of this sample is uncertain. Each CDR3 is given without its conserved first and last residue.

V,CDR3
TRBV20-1,SARTQDRPFTEAF
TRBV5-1,ASSLRFKDYGYT
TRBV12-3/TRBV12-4,ASSPPRRGAGDTQY
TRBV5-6,ASSGTPGTHKDTEAF
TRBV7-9,ASSVGHTYEQY
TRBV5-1,ASSLTGATGELF
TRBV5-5,ASSLGSGSYNEQF
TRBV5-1,ASSEGSHGNTIY
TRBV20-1,SATSGLRTGEQF
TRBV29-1,SVYYRGSETEAF
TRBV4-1,ASSILRGETQY
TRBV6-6,ASSDGQNTEAF
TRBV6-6,ASSYDYGYT
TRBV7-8,ASSLGGNTGELF
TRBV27,ASSSDLIVLT
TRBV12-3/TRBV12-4,ASSRAPYSNQPQH
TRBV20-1,SARVGADLNTGELF
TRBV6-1,ASSRYLNQPQH
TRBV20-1,SARDLGEGNQPQH
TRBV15,ATKRGNYSPLH
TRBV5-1,ASSTDRVAGANVLT
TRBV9,ASSARGWTDTQY
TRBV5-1,ASSLGSGSDSPLH
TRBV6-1,ASTSTGLHYEQY
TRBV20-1,SASGEVSLNYGYT
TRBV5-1,ASSLQGTNTEAF
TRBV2,ASGLSPGRGTDTQY
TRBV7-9,ASSPSALHSYEQY
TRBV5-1,ASSFSTGYQKSSYEQY
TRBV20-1,SAVTSGGADTQY
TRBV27,ASSGGQSGSPQH
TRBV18,ASSQEGTSYGYT
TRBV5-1,ASRGGTPEAF
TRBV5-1,ASSLAQGGYGYT
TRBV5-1,ASSFSPGGLRTEAF
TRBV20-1,SAIQGLEQY
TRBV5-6,ASSLLLAGWNEQF
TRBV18,ASKVAPLNYEQY
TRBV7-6,ASSLVYGAVPLH
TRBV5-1,ASSQGQPTSNNH
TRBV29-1,SVEQGVGKPQH
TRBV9,ASSGGALGEKLF
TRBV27,ASTSLRDTGELF
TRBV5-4,ASSAGNNYGYT
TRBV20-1,SARDPGRGEKLF
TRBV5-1,ASSLEGGRNTEAF